These 17 T cell receptor beta chains came from one sample sequenced in a study of T-cell memory formation after mild COVID-19. TCRdb independently ran MiXCR on the 5' RACE reads; one entry per CDR3 protein. Seen here are fewer than 350,000 distinct CDR3 sequences, more than 13% observed once, and the top ten hold 20% to 25%. The specimen was PBMCs or a T cell subset sorted from them (not recorded which). These receptor sequences come from a man younger than 35 who had mild COVID-19 (a few samples of this study predate the infection). Cell type and time point are not known.

This clonotype was recorded a few times. The rearrangement uses TRBV12-3 or TRBV12-4 and TRBJ1-5; 10 bases are a match to TRBD1. The CDR3 loop spans 15 amino acids. After removal of 4 bases from V and 2 bases from J, the junction contained 2 bases not matched to a gene. The CDR3 sequence: CASSWDRGGNQPQHF. The CDR3 region has the DNA TGTGCCAGCAGTTGGGACAGGGGAGGCAATCAGCCCCAGCATTTT.

This clonotype was seen a few times. This chain joins TRBV13 and TRBJ2-3; D is uncertain. The CDR3 length is 14 residues. Between the trimmed V and J ends, which lost 1 base and 7 bases, there was a span of 12 bases. Germline V gene lookup returns CDR1 PRHDT and CDR2 FYEKMQ (reference sequence). The CDR3: CASSLASRYNTQYF. The CDR3 coding sequence is TGTGCCAGCAGCTTAGCCTCCCGCTATAATACGCAGTATTTT.

This clonotype was detected a few times. The rearrangement links TRBV7-2 to TRBJ1-2; weak D call: TRBD1 (5 bases). Germline loops: CDR1 SGHTA, CDR2 FQGNSA. V was clipped by 6 bases and J by 0 bases, with 11 bases between them. The CDR3 is 14 amino acids. This chain's CDR3 is CASRRQRANYGYTF. The CDR3 DNA sequence: TGTGCCAGCAGGAGACAGAGAGCTAACTATGGCTACACCTTC.

This rearrangement joins TRBV4-3 to TRBJ2-1; 11 nucleotides line up with TRBD2. Germline-derived CDR1 and CDR2 are LGHNA and YSLEER. The trim removed 0 bases at V and 11 bases at J, leaving 9 bases unmatched. The CDR3 has 16 amino acids. The CDR3 loop is CASSQDPLAGARQQFF. DNA for the CDR3: TGCGCCAGCAGCCAAGACCCACTAGCGGGGGCCCGCCAGCAGTTCTTC.

This clonotype was seen a few times. The chain has TRBV7-9 and TRBJ2-1, with D perhaps TRBD2 (6 bases). Trimming removed 5 bases at V and 6 bases at J, with 20 bases between. The germline gives CDR1 SEHNR, CDR2 FQNEAQ (reference sequence). This CDR3 has 16 amino acids. CDR3: CASSPRDMGRSNEQFF. The CDR3 nucleotides are TGTGCCAGCAGCCCGAGGGATATGGGGAGGAGCAATGAGCAGTTCTTC.

The chain has TRBV29-1 and TRBJ2-5; D is undetermined. The CDR3 totals 13 residues. V shed 3 bases and J shed 4 bases, with 12 bases lying between them. Germline CDR1 is SQVTM and CDR2 is ANQGSEA. This CDR3 is CSVDSPVGETQYF. In DNA form, the CDR3 reads TGCAGCGTTGACAGCCCGGTGGGAGAGACCCAGTACTTC.

The gene calls are TRBV6-2 or TRBV6-3 and TRBJ1-1; no reliable D call. The CDR3 loop spans 11 amino acids. Germline CDR1 and CDR2: MNHEY and SVGEGT. Trimming shortened V by 6 bases and J by 6 bases, and 8 bases separated the two germline ends. CDR3: CASSHGSEAFF. CDR3 bases: TGTGCCAGCAGCCATGGGTCTGAAGCTTTCTTT.

V and J are TRBV5-1 and TRBJ2-1; tentative D call: TRBD2 (7 bases). CDR1 and CDR2 (germline): SGHRS, YFSETQ. CDR3 size: 16 residues. The V gene lost 2 bases and the J gene lost 2 bases, with 14 bases spanning the gap. The CDR3 nucleotides are TGCGCCAGCAGCTTTATCCCGGGGGGCCCCTACAATGAGCAGTTCTTC. It codes for CASSFIPGGPYNEQFF.

J is TRBJ2-7 and V is TRBV12-3 or TRBV12-4; D is ambiguous. This CDR3 region has 13 residues. Trimming took 3 bases from V and 3 from J, leaving 9 bases between them. For the CDR3, the DNA is TGTGCCAGCAGTTTCAACGGTGTCTACGAGCAGTACGTC. Translating it yields CASSFNGVYEQYV.

This clonotype was detected only a few times. V gene TRBV24-1 combines with J gene TRBJ1-2; 8 nucleotides match TRBD1. J gave up 5 bases and V 10 bases, and 8 bases lay outside the gene matches. Germline lookup yields CDR1 KGHDR and CDR2 SFDVKD. The CDR3 spans 13 residues. CDR3 amino acids: CATGDRLGYGYTF. For the CDR3, the DNA is TGTGCCACGGGGGACAGGCTAGGATATGGCTACACCTTC.

V is TRBV24-1 and J is TRBJ2-5; a possible D gene is TRBD2 (6 bases). Germline V gene lookup returns CDR1 KGHDR and CDR2 SFDVKD. This CDR3 region has 14 residues. The germline V and J ends were trimmed by 6 bases and 5 bases, with 15 bases remaining between them. CDR3 in amino acids: CATSKKEGLETQYF. CDR3 sequence (DNA): TGTGCCACCAGTAAAAAGGAGGGATTGGAGACCCAGTACTTC.

The rearrangement joins TRBV20-1 to TRBJ1-1; TRBD1 matches 8 bases. The CDR3 covers 15 residues. V trimming: 2 bases; J trimming: 0 bases; junction bases outside the gene matches: 5. Germline V CDR1 and CDR2: DFQATT, SNEGSKA (reference sequence). CDR3: CSARRQGRVNTEAFF. The CDR3 DNA reads as TGCAGTGCTAGAAGACAGGGGAGGGTGAACACTGAAGCTTTCTTT.

This clonotype was seen repeatedly, ten times or more. The chain couples TRBV4-2 to TRBJ1-2; D is ambiguous. The V end was cut by 6 bases, the J end by 4 bases, with 18 bases between. Germline assignment: CDR1 LGHNA and CDR2 YNFKEQ. The CDR3 is made up of 15 amino acids. CDR3 nucleotides: TGTGCCAGCAGGCCAGCTCGATCAGGAGTCTATGGCTACACCTTC. Its protein is CASRPARSGVYGYTF.

There are many counts of this clonotype. The chain links TRBV7-2 to TRBJ2-7; tentative D call: TRBD2 (5 bases). Germline CDR1 is SGHTA and CDR2 is FQGNSA. Trimming took off 6 bases at V and 2 bases at J, with 11 bases between the two ends. CDR3 length equals 13 residues. The CDR3 here is CASSFSGAYEQYV. CDR3 coding DNA: TGTGCCAGCAGTTTTTCCGGGGCCTACGAGCAGTACGTC.

CDR3: CSARGGQGAFLHEQYF. In DNA form, the CDR3 reads TGCAGTGCTAGGGGTGGGCAGGGGGCATTTCTCCACGAGCAGTACTTC. The chain joins TRBV20-1 to TRBJ2-7; 8 bases agree with TRBD1. J lost 5 bases, V lost 3 bases, and 15 bases had no gene match. CDR1 is DFQATT and CDR2 is SNEGSKA in the germline V gene (reference sequence). There are 16 residues in the CDR3.

This chain joins TRBV2 and TRBJ2-5, with 10 bases that match TRBD2. Germline CDR1 is SNHLY and CDR2 is FYNNEI. The CDR3 spans 15 residues. With 4 bases clipped from V and 0 bases from J, the junction kept 2 bases outside the gene matches. The CDR3 DNA sequence: TGTGCCAGCAGTGTCCTAGCGGGGGACCAAGAGACCCAGTACTTC. It yields the protein CASSVLAGDQETQYF.

The genes are TRBV7-9 and TRBJ2-5; no firm D call. V was shortened by 0 bases and J by 5 bases, with 13 bases between the two germline ends. Germline CDR1 and CDR2: SEHNR and FQNEAQ (reference sequence). CDR3 length: 15 residues. The CDR3 DNA is TGTGCCAGCAGCTTAGCCCCCGGGCAGAGGGAGACCCAGTACTTC. Protein sequence: CASSLAPGQRETQYF.